A single sample is the source of the 10 T cell receptor beta chains below, sequenced in a study of blood T cell repertoires in COVID-19. The method was immunoSEQ multiplex PCR; TCRdb's version includes in-frame clones alone and lacks a portion of them. The data contain 94,000 or so clones, around nine tenths of them seen just once; the ten biggest clones take up 7.5% to 9.5%. Specimen: peripheral blood. The receptors were sampled from a woman in her seventies with acute or convalescent COVID-19.

This CDR3 reads CATSARDSYGYTF. DNA of the CDR3: TGTGCCACCAGTGCCCGGGACAGCTATGGCTACACCTTC. The V gene is TRBV24-1, the J gene TRBJ1-2; 7 nucleotides line up with TRBD1. The germline V gene encodes CDR1 KGHDR and CDR2 SFDVKD. Unmatched junction bases numbered 3, after V lost 5 bases and J lost 4 bases. The CDR3 is 13 residues long.

The CDR3 DNA is TGTGCCAGCAGCTTAGGACAGGGAACTGGCTACACCTTC. Translated: CASSLGQGTGYTF. The chain carries TRBV5-8 and TRBJ1-2; 8 bases match TRBD1. V lost 2 bases to trimming and J lost 7 bases; unmatched junction nucleotides: 4. The CDR3 is made up of 13 amino acids. Germline CDR1 and CDR2: SGHTS and YDEGEE.

V usage is TRBV11-2 and J usage is TRBJ2-2, with 10 bases lining up with TRBD2. The CDR3 contains 17 residues. J lost 5 bases, V lost 0 bases, and 6 bases had no gene match. The germline gives CDR1 SGHAT, CDR2 FQNNGV. The CDR3 loop reads CASSLDVLAGVTGELFF. Written as DNA, the CDR3 is TGTGCCAGCAGCTTAGATGTTCTAGCGGGAGTTACCGGGGAGCTGTTTTTT.

J is TRBJ1-2 and V is TRBV6-5; D is possibly TRBD1 (5 bases). This CDR3 is built from 13 residues. Germline CDR1 and CDR2: MNHEY and SVGAGI. V was cut by 8 bases and J by 1 base, with 11 bases left in between. In DNA form, the CDR3 reads TGTGCCAGCGTGGGGGGTTTTAACTATGGCTACACCTTC. This gives the protein CASVGGFNYGYTF.

Only one count was recorded for this clone. The chain joins TRBV6-1 to TRBJ2-3; 10 positions match TRBD2. Per germline, CDR1 MNHNS and CDR2 SASEGT. CDR3 length: 18 residues. The trim removed 6 bases at V and 3 bases at J, leaving 15 bases unmatched. The CDR3 DNA reads TGTGCCAGCAGCGAATTTACGACTAGCGGGTTCGAGACAGATACGCAGTATTTT. Encoded protein: CASSEFTTSGFETDTQYF.

The sample holds a few counts of this clone. The chain employs TRBV10-2 and TRBJ2-1; 10 bases agree with TRBD2. The CDR3 is 15 residues long. The V gene end was trimmed by 2 bases and the J gene end by 6 bases; junction bases not matched to a gene: 4. Germline loops: CDR1 WSHSY, CDR2 SAAADI. The CDR3 sequence: CASSEEREGTNEQFF. Here the CDR3 DNA reads TGCGCCAGCAGTGAGGAGCGGGAGGGAACCAATGAGCAGTTCTTC.

The genes are TRBV11-3 and TRBJ1-1; D unclear. CDR3 size: 13 residues. CDR1 and CDR2 from the germline V gene are SGHNT and YENEEA. V was clipped by 3 bases and J by 4 bases, with 9 bases between them. The chain's CDR3 is CASSFIGGTEAFF. The CDR3 DNA follows: TGTGCCAGCAGCTTCATAGGAGGCACTGAAGCTTTCTTT.

V gene TRBV7-2 combines with J gene TRBJ2-1; D not resolved. Trimming stripped 5 bases from V and 3 bases from J, with 20 bases between. Germline V gene sequence: CDR1 SGHTA, CDR2 FQGNSA. CDR3 length: 17 residues. CDR3 sequence: CASSHTVKPGVYNEQFF. The CDR3 DNA follows: TGTGCCAGCAGCCATACGGTTAAGCCTGGAGTCTACAATGAGCAGTTCTTC. Together with reference TRBV7-2 and TRBJ2-1, the CDR3 gives the full variable domain: GAGVSQSPSNKVTEKGKDVELRCDPISGHTALYWYRQSLGQGLEFLIYFQGNSAPDKSGLPSDRFSAERTGGSVSTLTIQRTQQEDSAVYLCASSHTVKPGVYNEQFFGPGTRLTVL.

The chain joins TRBV28 to TRBJ1-1, with 7 bases identical to TRBD1. J lost 0 bases, V lost 5 bases, and 6 bases had no gene match. This CDR3 has 15 amino acids. Germline V gives CDR1 MDHEN, CDR2 SYDVKM. The CDR3 reads CASSMRDRLNTEAFF. CDR3 DNA sequence: TGTGCCAGCAGTATGAGGGACAGACTGAACACTGAAGCTTTCTTT.

The chain uses TRBV19 and TRBJ1-5; D perhaps matches TRBD1 (6 bases). The CDR3 is made up of 14 amino acids. Deletions cut 4 bases from V and 2 bases from J, with 9 bases between. Germline loops: CDR1 LNHDA, CDR2 SQIVND (reference sequence). Here the CDR3 DNA reads TGTGCCAGTAGTAAAGGACAGCGCAATCAGCCCCAGCATTTT. Its translation: CASSKGQRNQPQHF.